The 11 T cell receptor beta chains in this list originate from one sample, sequenced in a study of cytomegalovirus exposure and HLA in healthy donors. The PCR contained 60 Vbeta and 13 Jbeta primers. Method: immunoSEQ multiplex PCR; TCRdb's copy keeps in-frame clones and lacks some. The table includes 90,000 to 120,000 clones, around three quarters detected once. Sequencing was carried out using PBMCs. The receptor source for this set is a male donor in good health and CMV-seronegative.

V is TRBV2 and J is TRBJ2-5, with D tentatively TRBD1 (6 bases). The J call may be wrong; the DNA end is better matched by TRBJ2-7. The CDR3 loop spans 13 amino acids. Per the germline V gene, CDR1 is SNHLY and CDR2 is FYNNEI. The CDR3, as DNA: TGTGCCAGCAGTACAGGGATATTCTCCGAGCAGTACTTC. The encoded protein is CASSTGIFSEQYF.

The chain couples TRBV7-2 to TRBJ2-2; D is perhaps TRBD2 (6 bases). The CDR3 is 15 amino acids. The V gene lost 3 bases and the J gene lost 1 base, with 9 bases spanning the gap. The germline V gene encodes CDR1 SGHTA and CDR2 FQGNSA. The CDR3 coding sequence is TGTGCCAGCAGCTTTTATAGCGGGAACACCGGGGAGCTGTTTTTT. Its protein product is CASSFYSGNTGELFF.

This clone was observed once. This CDR3 is also generated by other DNA sequences in the sample. The genes are TRBV27 and TRBJ2-7; weak D call: TRBD2 (5 bases). The germline gives CDR1 MNHEY, CDR2 SMNVEV (reference sequence). The V and J ends lost 2 bases and 3 bases respectively, with 5 bases between them. This CDR3 is 12 amino acids long. The CDR3 region has the DNA TGTGCCAGCAGTTTAGGAGGCTACGAGCAGTACTTC. Translated: CASSLGGYEQYF.

V and J are TRBV6-5 and TRBJ2-5; 8 bases fit TRBD1. The junction had 12 bases not matched to a gene; V was cut back by 8 bases and J by 4 bases. This CDR3 has 15 residues. Germline CDR1 MNHEY, CDR2 SVGAGI. CDR3 sequence: CASAPGQGYGETQYF. In nucleotides, the CDR3 is TGTGCCAGCGCCCCCGGACAGGGCTATGGAGAGACCCAGTACTTC.

This rearrangement joins TRBV1 to TRBJ2-7; the table gives TRBD1 as D, unverified against the DNA. TRBV1 is deemed a pseudogene. CDR3 length equals 16 residues. The DNA of the CDR3 is TGCACCAGCAGCCGGTATACAGGGGTTGCCTCCTACGAGCAGTACTTC. Translated: CTSSRYTGVASYEQYF.

The rearrangement links TRBV6-5 to TRBJ2-1; D possibly corresponds to TRBD2 (6 bases). The CDR3 has 16 residues. Trimming cost V 6 bases and J 1 base, with 16 bases left between them. Germline lookup yields CDR1 MNHEY and CDR2 SVGAGI. The CDR3 bases are TGTGCCAGCAGGTACGGGACTTCAGATTCCTACAATGAGCAGTTCTTC. Encoded protein: CASRYGTSDSYNEQFF.

The rearrangement joins TRBV23-1 to TRBJ2-2, with 8 nucleotides matching TRBD2. TRBV23-1 is treated as an ORF (open reading frame) with a function not yet certain. The J segment lost 0 bases and the V segment lost 11 bases, leaving 8 bases of the junction unmatched. This CDR3 region has 15 residues. Written as DNA, the CDR3 is TGCGCCTCCTCGGGGGGGACGGCGAACACCGGGGAGCTGTTTTTT. Amino acid sequence: CASSGGTANTGELFF.

The chain recombines TRBV29-1 with TRBJ2-7; 11 positions match TRBD1. The CDR3 spans 16 residues. With V trimmed by 1 base and J by 2 bases, 7 bases remained unmatched. Germline values: CDR1 SQVTM, CDR2 ANQGSEA. CDR3 nucleotide sequence: TGCAGCGTTGAAGGAGAAACGGGACAGGGGGCCTACGAGCAGTACTTC. This codes for CSVEGETGQGAYEQYF.

The DNA for the CDR3 is TGTGCCAGCAGCTTAGTGTTGAGGGACAGGAGGGACACTAATGAAAAACTGTTTTTT. Residues: CASSLVLRDRRDTNEKLFF. This chain uses TRBV7-6 with TRBJ1-4, with 8 positions matching TRBD1. V lost 1 base, J lost 2 bases, and 12 bases stayed unmatched. Germline V CDR1 and CDR2: SGHVS, FNYEAQ. There are 19 residues in the CDR3.

The rearrangement joins TRBV11-2 to TRBJ2-7, with TRBD2 matching 8 bases. V gave up 5 bases and J gave up 2 bases; unmatched junction bases: 5. The V gene's germline CDR1 is SGHAT and CDR2 FQNNGV. The CDR3 loop spans 14 amino acids. CDR3 coding DNA: TGTGCCAGCAGCCGGAGTAGCGGGACCTACGAGCAGTACTTC. Residues: CASSRSSGTYEQYF.

This chain links TRBV5-4 with TRBJ2-7, with D possibly being TRBD2 (6 bases). V dropped 0 bases and J dropped 0 bases, with 7 bases sitting between them. Germline CDR1 and CDR2: SGHNT and YYREEE (reference sequence). The CDR3 loop spans 14 amino acids. The CDR3, as DNA: TGTGCCAGCAGCTTGGACGGGAGCTCCTACGAGCAGTACTTC. It translates to CASSLDGSSYEQYF.